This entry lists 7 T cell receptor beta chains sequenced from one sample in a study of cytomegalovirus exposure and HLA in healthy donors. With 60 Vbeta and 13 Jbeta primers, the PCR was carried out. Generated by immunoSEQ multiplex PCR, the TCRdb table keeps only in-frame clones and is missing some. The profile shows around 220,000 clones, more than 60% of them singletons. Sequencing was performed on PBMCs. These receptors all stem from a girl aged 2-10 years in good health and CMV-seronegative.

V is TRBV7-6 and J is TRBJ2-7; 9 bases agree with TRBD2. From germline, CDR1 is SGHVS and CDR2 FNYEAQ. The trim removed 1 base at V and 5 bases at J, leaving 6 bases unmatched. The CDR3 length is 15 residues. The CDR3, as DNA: TGTGCCAGCAGCTTAGAGGCTAGCGGGAACCACGAGCAGTACTTC. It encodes CASSLEASGNHEQYF.

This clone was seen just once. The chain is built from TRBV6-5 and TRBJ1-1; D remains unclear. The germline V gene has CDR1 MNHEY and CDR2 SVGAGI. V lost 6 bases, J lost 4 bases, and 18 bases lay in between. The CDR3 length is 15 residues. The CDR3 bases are TGTGCCAGCAGATGGAGCGGGTCCGTGCGCACTGAAGCTTTCTTT. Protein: CASRWSGSVRTEAFF.

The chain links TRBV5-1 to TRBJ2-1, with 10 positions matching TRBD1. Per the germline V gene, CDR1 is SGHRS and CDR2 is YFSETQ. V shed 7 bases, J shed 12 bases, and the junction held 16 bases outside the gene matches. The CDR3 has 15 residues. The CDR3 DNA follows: TGCGCCAGCGGACTTATAGGACAGGGGGAAGGGGGGCAGTTCTTC. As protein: CASGLIGQGEGGQFF.

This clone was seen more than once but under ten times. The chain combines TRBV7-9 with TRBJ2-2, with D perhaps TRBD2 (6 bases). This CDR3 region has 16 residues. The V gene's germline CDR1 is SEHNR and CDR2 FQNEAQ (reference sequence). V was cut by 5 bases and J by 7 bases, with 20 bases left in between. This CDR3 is CASSPRTKRILGELFF. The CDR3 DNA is TGTGCCAGCAGCCCCCGGACTAAGCGCATCCTCGGGGAGCTGTTTTTT.

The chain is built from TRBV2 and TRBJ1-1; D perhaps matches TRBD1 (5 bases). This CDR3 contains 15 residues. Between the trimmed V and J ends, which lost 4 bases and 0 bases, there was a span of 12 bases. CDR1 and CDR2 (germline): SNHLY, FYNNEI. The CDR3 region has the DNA TGTGCCAGCAGTGCCCGGGGGATGATGAACACTGAAGCTTTCTTT. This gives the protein CASSARGMMNTEAFF.

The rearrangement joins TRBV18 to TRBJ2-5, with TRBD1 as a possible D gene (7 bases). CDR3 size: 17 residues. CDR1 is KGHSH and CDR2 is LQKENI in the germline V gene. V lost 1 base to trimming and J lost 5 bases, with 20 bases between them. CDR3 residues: CASSPQNDRVRGETQYF. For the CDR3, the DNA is TGTGCCAGCTCACCACAGAACGACAGGGTGCGGGGCGAGACCCAGTACTTC.

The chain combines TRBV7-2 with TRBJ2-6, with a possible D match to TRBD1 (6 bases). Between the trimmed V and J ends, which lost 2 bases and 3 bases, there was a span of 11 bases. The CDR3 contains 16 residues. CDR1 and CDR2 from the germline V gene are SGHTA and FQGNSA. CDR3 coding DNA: TGTGCCAGCAGCTTACAGGGGACGGGTGGGGCCAACGTCCTGACTTTC. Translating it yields CASSLQGTGGANVLTF.